This TCR beta chain was recovered during a study of blood T cell repertoires in COVID-19. For the study at large: From the United States, Italy and Spain came samples of acute and convalescent COVID-19.

Germline V gene sequence: CDR1 GTSNPN, CDR2 SVGIG (reference sequence). This CDR3 has 12 amino acids. TCRdb's table, derived via immunoSEQ multiplex PCR, lists solely in-frame clones and lacks some. The sample lists around 180,000 clones; 60% to 85% were seen once. The V and J genes are TRBV30 and TRBJ1-2; D is possibly TRBD1 (6 bases). This receptor was identified in a man aged 60 to 69 with active or convalescent COVID-19. The specimen was peripheral blood. CDR3 in DNA: TGTGCATCCAGTCAGGGCGGGGGCGGCTACACCTTC. Translation gives CASSQGGGGYTF.